These 17 T cell receptor beta chains were sequenced from one sample in a study of T cells in Graves' hyperthyroidism and ophthalmopathy. The source material, RNA transcripts, was used to amplify TCR beta CDR3 regions. The study used the HTBI primer set for a first-round RT-PCR of the TCR CDR3. One entry per CDR3 protein results from TCRdb running MiXCR on the multiplex PCR reads. Counted here are 300,000 to 400,000 distinct CDR3 sequences, about 20% occurring once; the ten biggest clones make up under 55%. Sequencing used blood. The receptors derive from a woman aged 50 to 60 with Graves' hyperthyroidism.

In this sample, this clonotype turned up many times. This sequence joins TRBV5-5 and TRBJ2-7, with D uncertain. The germline gives CDR1 SGHKS, CDR2 YYEKEE (reference sequence). V lost 4 bases to trimming and J lost 2 bases, with 13 bases between them. The CDR3 totals 14 residues. The CDR3 reads CASSPHRITYEQYV. The CDR3 DNA sequence: TGTGCCAGCAGCCCGCATAGAATAACCTACGAGCAGTACGTC.

Many counts were recorded for this clonotype. The gene calls are TRBV6-1 and TRBJ1-2, with D possibly TRBD1 on 6 matching bases. The CDR3 totals 14 residues. CDR1 and CDR2 (germline): MNHNS, SASEGT. V gave up 5 bases and J gave up 8 bases, with 18 bases separating them. In DNA form, the CDR3 reads TGTGCCAGCAGTCATTCGGGGGGCTCACGGGGCTACACCTTC. It codes for CASSHSGGSRGYTF.

There are many counts of this clonotype. V usage is TRBV27 and J usage is TRBJ2-7; 14 nucleotides line up with TRBD2. Germline loops: CDR1 MNHEY, CDR2 SMNVEV (reference sequence). This CDR3 spans 15 amino acids. V shed 7 bases, J shed 4 bases, and the junction held 6 bases outside the gene matches. CDR3 bases: TGTGCCAGCATGCAGGGACTAGCGGGAGTGTACGAGCAGTACTTC. This translates into CASMQGLAGVYEQYF.

Comments on this clonotype: Likely a read error: the CDR3 ends without its conserved phenylalanine or tryptophan. The chain combines TRBV5-1 with TRBJ2-2; D gene unclear. The CDR3 consists of 12 residues. Trimming cost V 4 bases and J 3 bases, with 4 bases left between them. Germline CDR1 and CDR2: SGHRS and YFSETQ. This CDR3 is CASSAHTGELFL. The CDR3 bases are TGCGCCAGCAGCGCACACACCGGGGAGCTGTTTCTT.

This clonotype appeared many times. This CDR3 reads CASSLGPESNSYEQYF. The CDR3 nucleotides are TGTGCCAGCAGCTTAGGCCCTGAGAGTAACTCCTACGAGCAGTACTTC. The chain is built from TRBV13 and TRBJ2-7; D is unresolved. The germline V and J ends were trimmed by 0 bases and 0 bases, with 12 bases remaining between them. This CDR3 comprises 16 residues. Germline loops: CDR1 PRHDT, CDR2 FYEKMQ (reference sequence).

J is TRBJ2-1 and V is TRBV29-1, with TRBD2 matching over 9 bases. Germline lookup yields CDR1 SQVTM and CDR2 ANQGSEA. V lost 0 bases, J lost 9 bases, and 12 bases stayed unmatched. This CDR3 has 16 amino acids. This chain's CDR3 is CSVEDRYILAGFEQFF. The DNA for the CDR3 is TGCAGCGTTGAAGATCGCTATATTCTAGCGGGATTTGAGCAGTTCTTC.

Only a few counts were recorded for this clonotype. V usage is TRBV10-1 and J usage is TRBJ2-3; TRBD2 is a possible D gene (5 bases). This CDR3 is built from 16 residues. Looked up from germline, CDR1 is WNHNN and CDR2 is SYGVQD (reference sequence). V was trimmed by 0 bases and J by 1 base, leaving 11 bases between them. CDR3 DNA: TGCGCCAGCAGTGAGTCGAGGGTGGAGGGCACAGATACGCAGTATTTT. Protein product: CASSESRVEGTDTQYF.

The table lists this clonotype with many counts. The gene calls are TRBV12-3 or TRBV12-4 and TRBJ2-5, with D tentatively TRBD2 (5 bases). CDR3 length equals 14 residues. The V gene lost 1 base and the J gene lost 2 bases, with 8 bases spanning the gap. Written as DNA, the CDR3 is TGTGCCAGCAGTTTAGGCCGGGGTCAAGAGACCCAGTACTTC. Its translation: CASSLGRGQETQYF.

This clonotype has a handful of counts. The chain carries TRBV10-3 and TRBJ2-1; 9 bases align to TRBD2. The CDR3 contains 16 residues. CDR1 is ENHRY and CDR2 is SYGVKD in the germline V gene. V lost 3 bases and J lost 5; bases outside the gene matches: 8. The CDR3 nucleotides are TGTGCCATCAGTGATAGGGCGGGAGGGGGACACAATGAGCAGTTCTTC. Its translation is CAISDRAGGGHNEQFF.

The V call is TRBV25-1, the J call TRBJ1-2; TRBD1 is a possible D gene (6 bases). Germline assignment: CDR1 MGHDK and CDR2 SYGVNS. Deletions cut 5 bases from V and 2 bases from J, with 9 bases between. This CDR3 is built from 13 residues. The CDR3 DNA reads as TGTGCCAGCAGTAACACAGGGAACTATGGCTACACCTTC. This gives the protein CASSNTGNYGYTF.

This chain joins TRBV5-6 and TRBJ2-1; 10 bases agree with TRBD2. Trimming removed 2 bases from V and 12 bases from J; junction bases left unmatched: 11. Germline CDR1 is SGHDT and CDR2 is YYEEEE. There are 15 residues in the CDR3. The CDR3 DNA sequence: TGTGCCAGCAGCTTAGGACTAGCGGTTGGTGTAGGGCAGTTCTTC. Its protein is CASSLGLAVGVGQFF. Full variable domain (missing parts from reference TRBV5-6 and TRBJ2-1): DAGVTQSPTHLIKTRGQQVTLRCSPKSGHDTVSWYQQALGQGPQFIFQYYEEEERQRGNFPDRFSGHQFPNYSSELNVNALLLGDSALYLCASSLGLAVGVGQFFGPGTRLTVL.

In this sample, this clonotype turned up many times. The CDR3 loop reads CASSRDSGAGDEQFF. The CDR3 nucleotides are TGTGCCAGCAGTAGGGACTCTGGAGCGGGGGATGAGCAGTTCTTC. J is TRBJ2-1 and V is TRBV7-3; 8 bases are a match to TRBD2. The CDR3 sequence is 15 residues long. V lost 6 bases to trimming and J lost 8 bases; unmatched junction nucleotides: 12. The germline CDR1 and CDR2 sequences are SGHTA and FQGTGA.

This rearrangement joins TRBV2 to TRBJ1-3, with 7 bases matching TRBD1. CDR1 is SNHLY, CDR2 FYNNEI, per germline. V lost 4 bases, J lost 0 bases, and 6 bases stayed unmatched. This CDR3 is built from 16 residues. CDR3 in DNA: TGTGCCAGCAGTGTGGACAGGATGATCTCTGGAAACACCATATATTTT. This translates into CASSVDRMISGNTIYF.

In its sample, this clonotype was seen a few times. The genes are TRBV5-1 and TRBJ2-3; TRBD1 matches 7 bases. This CDR3 comprises 15 residues. From germline, CDR1 is SGHRS and CDR2 YFSETQ. Trimming took 4 bases from V and 1 from J; bases not matched to a gene: 6. CDR3 region: CASSPDRWGTDTQYF. CDR3 coding DNA: TGCGCCAGCAGCCCGGACAGGTGGGGCACAGATACGCAGTATTTT.

This clonotype was seen a few times. This chain connects TRBV6-1 to TRBJ2-7; D is uncertain. V lost 4 bases, J lost 3 bases, and 4 bases lay in between. The germline CDR1 and CDR2 sequences are MNHNS and SASEGT. This CDR3 has 11 amino acids. The CDR3 DNA is TGTGCCAGCAGTGTCCACTACGAGCAGTACGTC. This encodes CASSVHYEQYV.

This clonotype was recorded at least ten times. The chain links TRBV5-1 to TRBJ2-7; D is possibly TRBD1 (6 bases). Germline V gives CDR1 SGHRS, CDR2 YFSETQ. This CDR3 has 13 residues. The V end was cut by 4 bases, the J end by 6 bases, with 14 bases between. The CDR3: CASSAGDNTEQYF. CDR3 sequence (DNA): TGCGCCAGCAGCGCAGGGGACAACACCGAGCAGTACTTC.

This chain uses TRBV3-1 with TRBJ1-5; D is undetermined. V gave up 3 bases and J gave up 1 base, with 1 base separating them. Germline V gives CDR1 LGHDT, CDR2 YNNKEL (reference sequence). The CDR3 length is 12 residues. CDR3 nucleotides: TGTGCCAGCAGCCACAGCAATCAGCCCCAGCATTTT. It is translated as CASSHSNQPQHF.